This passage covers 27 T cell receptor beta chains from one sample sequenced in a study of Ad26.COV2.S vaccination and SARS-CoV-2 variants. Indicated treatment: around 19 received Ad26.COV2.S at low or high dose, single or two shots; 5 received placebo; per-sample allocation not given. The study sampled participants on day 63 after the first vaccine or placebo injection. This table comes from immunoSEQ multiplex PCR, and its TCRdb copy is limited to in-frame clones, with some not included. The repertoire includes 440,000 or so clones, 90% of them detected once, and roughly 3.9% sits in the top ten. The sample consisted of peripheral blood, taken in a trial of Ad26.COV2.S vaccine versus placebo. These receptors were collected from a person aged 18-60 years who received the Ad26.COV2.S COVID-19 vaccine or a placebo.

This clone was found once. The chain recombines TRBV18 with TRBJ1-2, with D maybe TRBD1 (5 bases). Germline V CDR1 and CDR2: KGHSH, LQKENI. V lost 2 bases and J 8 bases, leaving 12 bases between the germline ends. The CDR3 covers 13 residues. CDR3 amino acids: CASSPGGLGGYTF. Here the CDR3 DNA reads TGTGCCAGCTCACCAGGGGGTTTAGGCGGCTACACCTTC.

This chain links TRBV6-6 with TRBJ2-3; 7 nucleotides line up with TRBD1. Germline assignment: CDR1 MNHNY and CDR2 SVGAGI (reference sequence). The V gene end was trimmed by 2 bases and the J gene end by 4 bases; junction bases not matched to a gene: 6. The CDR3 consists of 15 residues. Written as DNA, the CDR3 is TGTGCCAGCAGTTACGAGGGGGCACCTCCAGATACGCAGTATTTT. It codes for CASSYEGAPPDTQYF.

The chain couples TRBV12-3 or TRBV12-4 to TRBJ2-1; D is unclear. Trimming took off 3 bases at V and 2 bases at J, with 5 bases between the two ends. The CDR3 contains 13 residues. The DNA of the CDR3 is TGTGCCAGCAGTTTTACCCCCTACAATGAGCAGTTCTTC. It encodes CASSFTPYNEQFF.

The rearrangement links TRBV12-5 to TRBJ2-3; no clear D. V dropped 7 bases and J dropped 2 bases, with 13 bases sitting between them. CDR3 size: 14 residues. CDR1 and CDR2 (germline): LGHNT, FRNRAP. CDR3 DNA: TGTGCTAGTGCCGCAACCAAAGCCACAGATACGCAGTATTTT. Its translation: CASAATKATDTQYF.

CDR3 residues: CASSYSTGRGNTIYF. The CDR3 nucleotides read TGTGCCAGCAGTTACTCGACAGGCCGCGGAAACACCATATATTTT. The chain employs TRBV6-6 and TRBJ1-3; TRBD1 might be the D (6 bases). Trimming removed 0 bases at V and 4 bases at J, with 10 bases between. Looked up from germline, CDR1 is MNHNY and CDR2 is SVGAGI (reference sequence). This CDR3 spans 15 amino acids.

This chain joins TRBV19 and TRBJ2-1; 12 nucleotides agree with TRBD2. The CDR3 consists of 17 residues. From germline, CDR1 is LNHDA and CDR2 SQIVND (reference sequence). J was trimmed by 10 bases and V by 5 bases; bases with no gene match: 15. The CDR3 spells CASSPENSGLAGNEQFF. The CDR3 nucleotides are TGTGCCAGTAGTCCGGAAAACTCCGGACTAGCGGGAAACGAGCAGTTCTTC.

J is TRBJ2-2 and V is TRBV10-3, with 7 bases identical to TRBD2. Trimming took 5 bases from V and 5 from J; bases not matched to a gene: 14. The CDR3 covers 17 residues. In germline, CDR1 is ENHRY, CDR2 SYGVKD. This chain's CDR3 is CAISRGGTTWGTGELFF. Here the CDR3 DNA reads TGTGCCATCAGTCGCGGTGGGACTACCTGGGGTACCGGGGAGCTGTTTTTT.

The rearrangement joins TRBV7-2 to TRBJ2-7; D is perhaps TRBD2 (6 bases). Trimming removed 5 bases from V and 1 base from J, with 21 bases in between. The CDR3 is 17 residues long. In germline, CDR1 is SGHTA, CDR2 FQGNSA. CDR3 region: CASSLRPGLQTSYEQYF. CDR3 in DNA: TGTGCCAGCAGCCTCCGACCGGGACTCCAGACATCCTACGAGCAGTACTTC.

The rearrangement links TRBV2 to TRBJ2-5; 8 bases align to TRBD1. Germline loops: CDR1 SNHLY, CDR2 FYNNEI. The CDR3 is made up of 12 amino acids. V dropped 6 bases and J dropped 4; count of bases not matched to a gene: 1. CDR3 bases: TGTGCCAGCAGAGACAGGGGAGAGACCCAGTACTTC. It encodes CASRDRGETQYF. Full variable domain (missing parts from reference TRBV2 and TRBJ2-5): EPEVTQTPSHQVTQMGQEVILRCVPISNHLYFYWYRQILGQKVEFLVSFYNNEISEKSEIFDDQFSVERPDGSNFTLKIRSTKLEDSAMYFCASRDRGETQYFGPGTRLLVL.

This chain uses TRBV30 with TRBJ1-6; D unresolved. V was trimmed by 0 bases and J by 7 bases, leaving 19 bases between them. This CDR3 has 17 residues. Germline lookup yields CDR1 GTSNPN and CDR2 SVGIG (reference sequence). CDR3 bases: TGTGCCTGGAGTGTATCCAGAACGGACCTTATCAATTCACCCCTCCACTTT. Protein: CAWSVSRTDLINSPLHF. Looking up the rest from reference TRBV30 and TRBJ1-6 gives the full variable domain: SQTIHQWPATLVQPVGSPLSLECTVEGTSNPNLYWYRQAAGRGLQLLFYSVGIGQISSEVPQNLSASRPQDRQFILSSKKLLLSDSGFYLCAWSVSRTDLINSPLHFGNGTRLTVT.

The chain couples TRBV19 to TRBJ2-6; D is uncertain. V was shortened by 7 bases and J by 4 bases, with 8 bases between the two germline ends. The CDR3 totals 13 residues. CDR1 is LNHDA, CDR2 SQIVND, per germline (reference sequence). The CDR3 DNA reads TGTGCCAGTACAGGTACCGGGGCCAACGTCCTGACTTTC. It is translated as CASTGTGANVLTF.

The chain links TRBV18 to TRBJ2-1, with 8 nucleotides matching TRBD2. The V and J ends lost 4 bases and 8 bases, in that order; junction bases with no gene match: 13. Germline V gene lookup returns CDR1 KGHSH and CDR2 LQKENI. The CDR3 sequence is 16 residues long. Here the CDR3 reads CASSRRPGTSGDEQFF. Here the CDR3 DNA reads TGTGCCAGCTCACGCCGACCCGGGACTAGTGGTGATGAGCAGTTCTTC.

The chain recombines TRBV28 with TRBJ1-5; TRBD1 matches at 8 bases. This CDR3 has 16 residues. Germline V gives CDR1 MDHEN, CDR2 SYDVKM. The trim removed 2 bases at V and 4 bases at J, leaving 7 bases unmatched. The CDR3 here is CASSLHQGAGNQPQHF. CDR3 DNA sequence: TGTGCCAGCAGTTTACATCAGGGGGCAGGGAATCAGCCCCAGCATTTT.

As DNA, the CDR3 is TGTGCCAGCAGCTTAGCGATCGGCGAGCAGTACTTC. Translation gives CASSLAIGEQYF. The genes are TRBV7-2 and TRBJ2-7; D is uncertain. The V end was cut by 0 bases, the J end by 6 bases, with 6 bases between. This CDR3 has 12 amino acids. Germline CDR1 and CDR2: SGHTA and FQGNSA.

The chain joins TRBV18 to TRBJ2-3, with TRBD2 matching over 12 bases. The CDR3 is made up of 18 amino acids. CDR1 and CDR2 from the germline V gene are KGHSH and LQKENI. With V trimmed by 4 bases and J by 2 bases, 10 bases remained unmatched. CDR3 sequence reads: CASSRSSRLAGDTDTQYF. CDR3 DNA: TGTGCCAGCTCACGCTCCTCACGACTAGCGGGGGACACAGATACGCAGTATTTT.

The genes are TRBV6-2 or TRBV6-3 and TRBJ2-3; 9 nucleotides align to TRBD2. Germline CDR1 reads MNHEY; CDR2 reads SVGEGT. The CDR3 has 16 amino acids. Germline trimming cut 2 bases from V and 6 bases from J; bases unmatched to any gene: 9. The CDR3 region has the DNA TGTGCCAGCAGTTACGCCGCGGGAGGGCTCAGGGATACGCAGTATTTT. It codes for CASSYAAGGLRDTQYF.

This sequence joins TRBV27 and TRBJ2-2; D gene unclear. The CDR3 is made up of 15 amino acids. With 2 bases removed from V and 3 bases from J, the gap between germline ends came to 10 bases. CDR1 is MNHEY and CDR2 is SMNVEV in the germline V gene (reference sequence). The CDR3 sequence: CASSLKAAYTGELFF. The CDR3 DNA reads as TGTGCCAGCAGTTTAAAGGCAGCATACACCGGGGAGCTGTTTTTT.

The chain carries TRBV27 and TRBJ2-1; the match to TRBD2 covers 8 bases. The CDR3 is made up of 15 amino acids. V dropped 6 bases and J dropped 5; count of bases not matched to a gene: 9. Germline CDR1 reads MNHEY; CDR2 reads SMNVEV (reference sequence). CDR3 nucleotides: TGTGCCAGCAGCGCTAAACTAGCGGTGGACAATGAGCAGTTCTTC. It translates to CASSAKLAVDNEQFF.

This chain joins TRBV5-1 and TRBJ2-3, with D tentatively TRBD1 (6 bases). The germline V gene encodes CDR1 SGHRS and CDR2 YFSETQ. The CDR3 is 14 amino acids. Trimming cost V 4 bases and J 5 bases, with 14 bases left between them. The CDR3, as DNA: TGCGCCAGCAGCGCGACACAGGGAAGAGATACGCAGTATTTT. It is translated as CASSATQGRDTQYF.

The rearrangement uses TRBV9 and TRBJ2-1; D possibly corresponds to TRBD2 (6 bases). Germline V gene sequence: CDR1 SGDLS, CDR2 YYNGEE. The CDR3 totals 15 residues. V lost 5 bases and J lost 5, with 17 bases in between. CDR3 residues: CASRAGGGGDNEQFF. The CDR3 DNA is TGTGCCAGCAGAGCGGGCGGCGGAGGCGACAATGAGCAGTTCTTC. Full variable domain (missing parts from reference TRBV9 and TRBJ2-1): DSGVTQTPKHLITATGQRVTLRCSPRSGDLSVYWYQQSLDQGLQFLIQYYNGEERAKGNILERFSAQQFPDLHSELNLSSLELGDSALYFCASRAGGGGDNEQFFGPGTRLTVL.

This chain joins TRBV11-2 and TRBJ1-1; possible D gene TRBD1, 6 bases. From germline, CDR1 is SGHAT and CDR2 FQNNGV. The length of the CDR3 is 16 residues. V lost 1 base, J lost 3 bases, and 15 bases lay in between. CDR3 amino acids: CASSLGAQGKDTEAFF. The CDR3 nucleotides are TGTGCCAGCAGCTTAGGGGCTCAGGGGAAGGACACTGAAGCTTTCTTT.

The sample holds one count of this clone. Here the CDR3 reads CASSPGVRETQYF. The CDR3, as DNA: TGTGCCAGCAGCCCAGGGGTACGGGAGACCCAGTACTTC. This chain joins TRBV7-9 and TRBJ2-5; TRBD1 might be the D (6 bases). Germline V CDR1 and CDR2: SEHNR, FQNEAQ (reference sequence). This CDR3 has 13 residues. V dropped 5 bases and J dropped 5 bases, with 12 bases sitting between them.

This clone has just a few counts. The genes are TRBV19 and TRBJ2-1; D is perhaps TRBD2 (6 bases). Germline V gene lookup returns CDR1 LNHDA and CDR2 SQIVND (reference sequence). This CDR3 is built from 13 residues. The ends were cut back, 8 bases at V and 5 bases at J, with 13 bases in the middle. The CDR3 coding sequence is TGTGCCAGTGGCGGGGCTCCCCACAATGAGCAGTTCTTC. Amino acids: CASGGAPHNEQFF.

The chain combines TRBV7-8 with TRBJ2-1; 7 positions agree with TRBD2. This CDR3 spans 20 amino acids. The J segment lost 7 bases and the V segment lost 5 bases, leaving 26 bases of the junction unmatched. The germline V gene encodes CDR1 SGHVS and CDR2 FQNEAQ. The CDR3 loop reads CASSGTRQVRGRVSWNEQFF. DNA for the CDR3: TGTGCCAGCAGCGGAACCCGCCAGGTGAGAGGGAGGGTGTCCTGGAATGAGCAGTTCTTC.

In nucleotides, the CDR3 is TGCGCCAGCAGTCAATTTTCACCCCACCTACAGGGGAGAGAGCAGTACTTC. The encoded protein is CASSQFSPHLQGREQYF. The gene calls are TRBV23-1 and TRBJ2-7, with 7 bases that match TRBD1. TRBV23-1 is classed as an ORF, of uncertain function. The CDR3 is 17 residues long. The J segment lost 7 bases and the V segment lost 1 base, leaving 16 bases of the junction unmatched.

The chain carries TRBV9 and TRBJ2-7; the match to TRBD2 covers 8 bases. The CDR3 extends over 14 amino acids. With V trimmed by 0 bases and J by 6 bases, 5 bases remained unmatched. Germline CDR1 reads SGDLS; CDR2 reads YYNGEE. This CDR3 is CASSVDGSGGEQYF. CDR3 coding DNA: TGTGCCAGCAGCGTAGACGGGAGCGGGGGCGAGCAGTACTTC.

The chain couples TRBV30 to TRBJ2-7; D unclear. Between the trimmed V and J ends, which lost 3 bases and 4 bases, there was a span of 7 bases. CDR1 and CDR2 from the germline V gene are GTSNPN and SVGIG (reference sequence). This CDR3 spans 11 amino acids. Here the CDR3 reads CAWSDQYEQYF. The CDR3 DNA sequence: TGTGCCTGGAGCGATCAATACGAGCAGTACTTC.